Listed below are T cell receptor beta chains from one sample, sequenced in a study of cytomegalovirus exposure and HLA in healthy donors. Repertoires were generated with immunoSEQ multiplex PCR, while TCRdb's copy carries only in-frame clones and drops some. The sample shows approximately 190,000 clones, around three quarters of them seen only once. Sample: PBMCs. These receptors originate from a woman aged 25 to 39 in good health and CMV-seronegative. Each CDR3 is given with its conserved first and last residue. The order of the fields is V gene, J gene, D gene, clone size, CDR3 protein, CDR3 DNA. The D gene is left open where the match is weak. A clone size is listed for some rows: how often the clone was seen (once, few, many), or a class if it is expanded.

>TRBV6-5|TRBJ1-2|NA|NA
CASSYSTPNYGYTF
TGTGCCAGCAGTTACTCGACACCTAACTATGGCTACACCTTC
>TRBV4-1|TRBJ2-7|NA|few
CASSQDIGGRLNSYEQYF
TGCGCCAGCAGCCAAGATATCGGTGGCAGGCTTAACTCCTACGAGCAGTACTTC
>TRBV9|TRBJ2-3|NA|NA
CASSELWGDTDTQYF
TGTGCCAGCAGTGAGCTCTGGGGGGACACAGATACGCAGTATTTT
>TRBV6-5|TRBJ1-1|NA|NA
CASSYGGALGTEAFF
TGTGCCAGCAGTTACGGGGGGGCCCTCGGCACTGAAGCTTTCTTT
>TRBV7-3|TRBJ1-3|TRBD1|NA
CASSSTGGTVGNTIYF
TGTGCCAGCAGCTCGACAGGGGGGACGGTTGGAAACACCATATATTTT
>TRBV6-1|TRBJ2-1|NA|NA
CASSHALRSYNEQFF
TGTGCCAGCAGTCACGCCCTAAGATCCTACAATGAGCAGTTCTTC
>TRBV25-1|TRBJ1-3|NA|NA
CASSGGGRVVAGNTIYF
TGTGCCAGCAGTGGGGGGGGGAGGGTAGTAGCTGGAAACACCATATATTTT
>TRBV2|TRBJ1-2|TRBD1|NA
CASSRGLANYGYTF
TGTGCCAGCAGCAGGGGGCTAGCTAACTATGGCTACACCTTC
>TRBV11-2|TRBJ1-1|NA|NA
CASSSRVLNTEAFF
TGTGCCAGCAGCAGCAGGGTTCTGAACACTGAAGCTTTCTTT
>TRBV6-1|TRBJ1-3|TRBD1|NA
CASSALQGPTLGTGNTIYF
TGTGCTAGCAGTGCCCTACAGGGGCCCACATTAGGCACTGGAAACACCATATATTTT
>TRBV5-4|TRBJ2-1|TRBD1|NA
CASSLGQGPRLQFF
TGTGCCAGCAGCTTGGGACAGGGGCCGCGTTTGCAGTTCTTC